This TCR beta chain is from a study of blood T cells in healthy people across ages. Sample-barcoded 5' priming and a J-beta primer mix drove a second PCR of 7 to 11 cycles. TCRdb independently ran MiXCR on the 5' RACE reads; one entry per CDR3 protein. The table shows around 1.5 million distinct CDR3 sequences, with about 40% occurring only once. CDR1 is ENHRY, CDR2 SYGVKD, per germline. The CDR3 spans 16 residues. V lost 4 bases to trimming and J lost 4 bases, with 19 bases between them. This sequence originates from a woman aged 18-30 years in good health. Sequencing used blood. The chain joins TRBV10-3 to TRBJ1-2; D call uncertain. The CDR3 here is CAISVGLNSLTYGYTF. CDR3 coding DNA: TGTGCCATCAGTGTAGGTCTCAACAGTTTAACCTATGGCTACACCTTC.